The 2 T cell receptor beta chains below were found in one sample sequenced in a study of blood T cell repertoires in COVID-19 (dated by TCRdb to the early 2020s). The method behind the library was the immunoSEQ multiplex PCR assay. Not all clones reach the TCRdb copy of this immuneACCESS table, which keeps in-frame sequences only. Checked studies attribute under half of the gap to unresolved V genes and leave the rest unexplained. The sample table shows fewer than 200,000 clones, and about four fifths are seen once. The ten largest clones capture 2.5% to 3% of the sample. The sequenced sample was peripheral blood. Receptors originate from a woman of 80 years or more with COVID-19, enrolled during active disease.

This clone was observed a handful of times. The V call is TRBV15, the J call TRBJ2-1, with TRBD2 matching 7 bases. V was pared by 1 base and J by 8 bases, with 5 bases of the junction left unmatched. The germline gives CDR1 LNHNV, CDR2 YYDKDF (reference sequence). The CDR3 is 14 amino acids. Written as DNA, the CDR3 is TGTGCCACCAGCAGAGGCGGGAGTAGTGATGAGCAGTTCTTC. Translation gives CATSRGGSSDEQFF.

This clone has a single count. J is TRBJ2-2 and V is TRBV5-1, with 8 nucleotides matching TRBD1. Germline trimming cut 4 bases from V and 3 bases from J; bases unmatched to any gene: 8. In germline, CDR1 is SGHRS, CDR2 YFSETQ. This CDR3 has 16 amino acids. The CDR3 is CASSRQGTSDTGELFF. The CDR3 nucleotides read TGCGCCAGCAGCCGACAGGGGACAAGTGACACCGGGGAGCTGTTTTTT.